One and the same sample provided the 16 T cell receptor beta chains below, sequenced in a study of read filtering for tumor transcriptome and immune sequencing. From roughly 390 ng of RNA, a library with molecular barcoded alpha/delta and beta/gamma adaptors was made. TCRdb re-analysed the reads in MiXCR, keeping a single row per CDR3 protein. The sample holds about 30,000 distinct CDR3 sequences; approximately 17% are singletons and the top ten take around 16%. The sequenced material came from a population of CD138-negative cells sorted from bone marrow. These receptors were obtained from a donor over 35 with multiple myeloma.

As for this clonotype: The junction differs from germline at one of its ends, possibly a read error. This chain links TRBV5-1 with TRBJ2-5, with D tentatively TRBD2 (5 bases). Germline V gives CDR1 SGHRS, CDR2 YFSETQ. There are 15 residues in the CDR3. The CDR3 reads CAGSLYGDAHETQYF. DNA for the CDR3: TGCGCCGGCAGCTTGTACGGGGATGCCCACGAGACCCAGTACTTC.

The table lists this clonotype with many counts. The rearrangement joins TRBV14 to TRBJ2-7, with a tentative D call TRBD1 (5 bases). V lost 4 bases and J 5 bases, leaving 15 bases between the germline ends. CDR3 length: 14 amino acids. Germline V gene lookup returns CDR1 SGHDN and CDR2 FVKESK. CDR3 region: CASSPTLPGNEQYF. CDR3 coding DNA: TGTGCCAGCAGCCCCACACTACCAGGGAACGAGCAGTACTTC.

A remark on this clonotype: A clone one base away is much larger, so this may be a read error. This chain uses TRBV6-5 with TRBJ1-5; D not certain. The V end was cut by 7 bases, the J end by 6 bases, with 19 bases between. Per the germline V gene, CDR1 is MNHEY and CDR2 is SVGAGI. The length of the CDR3 is 15 residues. CDR3 nucleotides: TGTGCCAGCACAACGAGTATAGGGCCCAGTCAGCCCCAGCATTTT. It codes for CASTTSIGPSQPQHF.

About this clonotype: A much bigger clone sits one base away, suggesting this may be a read error. The rearrangement links TRBV7-2 to TRBJ2-3; D ambiguous. Germline V gives CDR1 SGHTA, CDR2 FQGNSA. The CDR3 has 12 amino acids. In DNA form, the CDR3 reads TGTGCCAGCGGCTTAGGGATGGATACGCAGTATTTT. The encoded protein is CASGLGMDTQYF.

This clonotype was counted at least ten times. The chain has TRBV20-1 and TRBJ2-5; TRBD2 is a possible D gene (6 bases). CDR1 is DFQATT, CDR2 SNEGSKA, per germline (reference sequence). Trimming shortened V by 0 bases and J by 2 bases, and 16 bases separated the two germline ends. The CDR3 length is 16 residues. The CDR3 loop reads CSARDSWRGTQETQYF. Written as DNA, the CDR3 is TGCAGTGCTAGAGATTCTTGGCGGGGTACGCAAGAGACCCAGTACTTC.

This clonotype was observed a handful of times. The V call is TRBV2, the J call TRBJ2-1, with D possibly matching TRBD2 (6 bases). The CDR3 runs 16 residues. In germline, CDR1 is SNHLY, CDR2 FYNNEI. Deletions cut 3 bases from V and 2 bases from J, with 14 bases between. As DNA, the CDR3 is TGTGCCAGCAGTGACAGAGCGGGTCCTCCCTACAATGAGCAGTTCTTC. It encodes CASSDRAGPPYNEQFF.

This clonotype is medium-sized by share. The genes are TRBV29-1 and TRBJ2-5, with D possibly matching TRBD1 (5 bases). Between the trimmed V and J ends, which lost 1 base and 2 bases, there was a span of 11 bases. The CDR3 spans 14 residues. Germline-derived CDR1 and CDR2 are SQVTM and ANQGSEA. The CDR3 DNA follows: TGCAGCGTTGAAGCTCCAGGGATTCAAGAGACCCAGTACTTC. It specifies CSVEAPGIQETQYF.

This clonotype was seen ten or more times. V is TRBV12-3 or TRBV12-4 and J is TRBJ2-5; TRBD2 agrees at 13 bases. The CDR3 length is 18 residues. Trimming removed 6 bases from V and 2 bases from J; junction bases left unmatched: 12. The CDR3: CASSPRLAGGGTQETQYF. The DNA of the CDR3 is TGTGCCAGCAGCCCCCGACTAGCGGGAGGCGGGACGCAAGAGACCCAGTACTTC.

The chain carries TRBV12-3 or TRBV12-4 and TRBJ1-1; D is unclear. The CDR3 covers 15 residues. Trimming removed 1 base at V and 0 bases at J, with 9 bases between. In DNA, the CDR3 is TGTGCCAGCAGTTTAGAAGCCAACATGAACACTGAAGCTTTCTTT. Its protein is CASSLEANMNTEAFF.

There are a few counts of this clonotype. The rearrangement joins TRBV2 to TRBJ2-3; 9 bases match TRBD2. The CDR3 spans 14 residues. CDR1 and CDR2 (germline): SNHLY, FYNNEI. V was pared by 6 bases and J by 6 bases, with 7 bases of the junction left unmatched. As DNA, the CDR3 is TGTGCCAGCAGCGGGCTAGCGGGACTCGATACGCAGTATTTT. Encoded protein: CASSGLAGLDTQYF.

The sample holds many counts of this clonotype. The rearrangement uses TRBV5-1 and TRBJ2-5; TRBD2 is a possible D gene (7 bases). Germline CDR1 and CDR2: SGHRS and YFSETQ. The CDR3 spans 15 residues. V lost 1 base, J lost 3 bases, and 13 bases lay in between. The CDR3 DNA is TGCGCCAGCAGCTTGATGAGGGGGGGAAAAGAGACCCAGTACTTC. This sequence encodes CASSLMRGGKETQYF.

This clonotype showed up many times. The chain links TRBV20-1 to TRBJ2-3; 8 bases match TRBD2. J lost 3 bases, V lost 3 bases, and 11 bases had no gene match. The CDR3 is 16 amino acids. Germline V lookup: CDR1 DFQATT, CDR2 SNEGSKA (reference sequence). The CDR3 nucleotides read TGCAGTGCTAGTTTCTTAGCGGGATGGGGGACAGATACGCAGTATTTT. Translating it yields CSASFLAGWGTDTQYF.

Points on this clonotype: This sequence may be a read error, since a much larger clone differs from it by one base. The CDR3 ends on some other residue instead of the conserved phenylalanine or tryptophan, so this is likely a read error. The gene calls are TRBV30 and TRBJ1-5; unclear D gene. CDR1 and CDR2 (germline): GTSNPN, SVGIG (reference sequence). The CDR3 is 14 amino acids. Deletions cut 3 bases from V and 0 bases from J, with 9 bases between. CDR3 sequence reads: CAWRSQASNQPQHL. CDR3 DNA: TGTGCCTGGAGAAGCCAGGCTAGCAATCAGCCCCAGCATCTT.

This clonotype was seen many times. This rearrangement joins TRBV20-1 to TRBJ2-7; D not resolved. Trimming removed 0 bases at V and 4 bases at J, with 16 bases between. The germline gives CDR1 DFQATT, CDR2 SNEGSKA (reference sequence). CDR3 length equals 15 residues. For the CDR3, the DNA is TGCAGTGCTAGAGACGACCTATCCCACTGGTACGAGCAGTACTTC. It encodes CSARDDLSHWYEQYF.

This clonotype was seen only a few times. The CDR3: CASSFGNTIYF. Here the CDR3 DNA reads TGTGCCAGCAGTTTCGGAAACACCATATATTTT. The gene calls are TRBV12-3 or TRBV12-4 and TRBJ1-3; unclear D gene. Trimming stripped 3 bases from V and 4 bases from J, with 1 base between. The length of the CDR3 is 11 residues.

In regard to this clonotype: A much bigger clone sits one base away, suggesting this may be a read error. This rearrangement joins TRBV7-2 to TRBJ2-1; tentatively, D is TRBD1 (6 bases). Germline V gene sequence: CDR1 SGHTA, CDR2 FQGNSA. The CDR3 covers 15 residues. CDR3 in amino acids: CACSPGWTAIDEQLF. CDR3 coding DNA: TGTGCCTGCAGCCCTGGGTGGACAGCAATCGATGAGCAGCTCTTC. The variable domain in full, with the rest retrieved from reference TRBV7-2 and TRBJ2-1, is GAGVSQSPSNKVTEKGKDVELRCDPISGHTALYWYRQSLGQGLEFLIYFQGNSAPDKSGLPSDRFSAERTGGSVSTLTIQRTQQEDSAVYLCACSPGWTAIDEQLFGPGTRLTVL.